In this sample, the clone carrying this T cell receptor (beta chain) turned up a few times. Antigen unknown. RNA transcripts served as the template for amplifying TCR beta CDR3 regions. HTBI primers were the set used in a first-round RT-PCR of the TCR CDR3. TCRdb analysed the multiplex PCR reads with MiXCR anew, one entry per CDR3 protein. The table records approximately 690,000 distinct CDR3 sequences, roughly 15% of them present only once. This sample was taken from a study of T cells in Graves' hyperthyroidism and ophthalmopathy. Study summary: Sampling of peripheral blood happened at initial diagnosis, prior to any treatment. Overall study results and limits: Onset of ophthalmopathy came a median 6.5 months after the model predicted it.

Uncontrolled infection, other autoimmune disease, pregnancy or lactation disqualified patients from enrolment. Diagnosing involved the use of clinical symptoms, serum thyroxine and TRAb, thyroid ultrasound and orbital computed tomography. The sample was blood. The source of this sequence is a woman between 50 and 59 years old with Graves' ophthalmopathy.

The DNA for the CDR3 is TGTGCCAGCAGCTTGGGACAGGCCTTCTATGGCTACACCTTC. Translated: CASSLGQAFYGYTF. This chain joins TRBV11-3 and TRBJ1-2, with 8 bases identical to TRBD1. Germline CDR1 SGHNT, CDR2 YENEEA. The J segment lost 4 bases and the V segment lost 3 bases, leaving 4 bases of the junction unmatched. The CDR3 extends over 14 amino acids.